This T cell receptor (beta chain) was identified in a study of tumor and adjacent non-tumor tissue in lung cancer. For the study at large: Patients comprised approximately eleven adenocarcinoma, a couple of squamous cell carcinoma and 1 small cell lung cancer. General observations from the study: Tumor repertoires had a smaller top 100 clone share than normal lung. Patients with more diverse tumor TCRs had worse survival.

A modified ARM-PCR protocol with three rounds of nested PCR amplified TCRbeta. TCRdb called the multiplex PCR reads again in MiXCR, with one record for every CDR3 protein. The sample consists of under 150,000 distinct CDR3 sequences, about 71% of them appearing once. In regard to this clonotype: The target antigen is unknown.

This sample's RNA came from whole unsorted tissue. Sequencing was performed on lung tumor tissue. The clonotype was recovered from a man between 60 and 70 years old with small cell lung cancer.

CDR3 in DNA: TGTGCCAGCTCCAGGGACAGGGGTAACTATGGCTACACCTTC. Its translation is CASSRDRGNYGYTF. The gene calls are TRBV2 and TRBJ1-2, with TRBD1 identical over 10 bases. V was clipped by 8 bases and J by 1 base; unmatched bases: 4. This CDR3 has 14 residues. Germline CDR1 and CDR2: SNHLY and FYNNEI.